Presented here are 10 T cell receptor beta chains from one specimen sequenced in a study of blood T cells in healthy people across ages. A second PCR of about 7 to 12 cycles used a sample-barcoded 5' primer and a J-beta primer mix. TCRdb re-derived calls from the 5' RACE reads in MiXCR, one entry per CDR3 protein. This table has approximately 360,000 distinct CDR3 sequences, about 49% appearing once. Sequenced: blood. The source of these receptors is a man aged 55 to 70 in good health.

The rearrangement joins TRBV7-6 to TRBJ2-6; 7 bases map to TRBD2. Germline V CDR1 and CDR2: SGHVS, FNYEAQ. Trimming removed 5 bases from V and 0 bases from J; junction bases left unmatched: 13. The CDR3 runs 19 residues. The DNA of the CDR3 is TGTGCCAGCAGCCCTAGCCCGGGGGGAGTACGCTCTGGGGCCAACGTCCTGACTTTC. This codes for CASSPSPGGVRSGANVLTF.

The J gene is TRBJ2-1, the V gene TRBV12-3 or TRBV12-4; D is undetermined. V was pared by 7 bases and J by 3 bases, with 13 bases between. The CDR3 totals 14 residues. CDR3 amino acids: CASTLRANYNEQFF. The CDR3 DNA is TGTGCCAGCACCCTCCGGGCAAACTACAATGAGCAGTTCTTC.

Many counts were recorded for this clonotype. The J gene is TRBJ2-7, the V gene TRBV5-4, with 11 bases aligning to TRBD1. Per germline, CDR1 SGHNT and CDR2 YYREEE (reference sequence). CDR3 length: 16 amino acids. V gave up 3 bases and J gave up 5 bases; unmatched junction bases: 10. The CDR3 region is CASSYEGQGASHEQYF. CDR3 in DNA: TGTGCCAGCAGCTACGAAGGACAGGGGGCATCGCACGAGCAGTACTTC.

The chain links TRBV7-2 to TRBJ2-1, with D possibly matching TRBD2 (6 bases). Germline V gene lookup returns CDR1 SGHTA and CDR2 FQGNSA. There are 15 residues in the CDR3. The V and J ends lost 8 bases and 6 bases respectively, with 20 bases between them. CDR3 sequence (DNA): TGTGCCAGCCGGACACCCGGGAGTTTGGGCAATGAGCAGTTCTTC. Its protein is CASRTPGSLGNEQFF.

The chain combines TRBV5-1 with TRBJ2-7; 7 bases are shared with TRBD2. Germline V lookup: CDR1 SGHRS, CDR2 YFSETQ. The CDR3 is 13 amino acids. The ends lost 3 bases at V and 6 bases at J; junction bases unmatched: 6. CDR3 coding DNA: TGCGCCAGCAGCTCCGCCTGGGGGGGCGAGCAGTACTTC. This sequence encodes CASSSAWGGEQYF.

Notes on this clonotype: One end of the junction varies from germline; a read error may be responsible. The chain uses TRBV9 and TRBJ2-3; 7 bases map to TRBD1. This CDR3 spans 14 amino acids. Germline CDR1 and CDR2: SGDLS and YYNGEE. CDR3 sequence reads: CASSVGQGTDTQYF. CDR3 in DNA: TGTGCCAGCAGCGTAGGACAGGGCACAGATACACAGTATTTT.

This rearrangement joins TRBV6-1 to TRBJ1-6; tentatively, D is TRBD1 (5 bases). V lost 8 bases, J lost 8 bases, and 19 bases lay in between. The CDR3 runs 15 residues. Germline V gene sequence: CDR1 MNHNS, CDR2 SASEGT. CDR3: CASPPGRQWDSPLHF. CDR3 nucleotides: TGTGCCAGCCCTCCGGGGAGACAGTGGGATTCACCCCTCCACTTT.

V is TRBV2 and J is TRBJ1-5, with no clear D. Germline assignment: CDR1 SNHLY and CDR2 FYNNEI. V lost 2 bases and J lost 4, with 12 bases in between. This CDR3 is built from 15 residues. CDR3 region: CASSESRGVNQPQHF. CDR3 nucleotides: TGTGCCAGCAGTGAATCACGGGGAGTGAATCAGCCCCAGCATTTT. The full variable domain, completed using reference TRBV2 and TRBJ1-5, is EPEVTQTPSHQVTQMGQEVILRCVPISNHLYFYWYRQILGQKVEFLVSFYNNEISEKSEIFDDQFSVERPDGSNFTLKIRSTKLEDSAMYFCASSESRGVNQPQHFGDGTRLSIL.

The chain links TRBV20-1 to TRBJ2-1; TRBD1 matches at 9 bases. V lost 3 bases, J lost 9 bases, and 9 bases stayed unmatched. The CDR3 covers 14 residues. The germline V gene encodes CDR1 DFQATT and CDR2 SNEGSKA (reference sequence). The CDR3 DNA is TGCAGTGCTAGGGCGGGACAGGGTAGGGGTGAGCAGTTCTTC. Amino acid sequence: CSARAGQGRGEQFF.

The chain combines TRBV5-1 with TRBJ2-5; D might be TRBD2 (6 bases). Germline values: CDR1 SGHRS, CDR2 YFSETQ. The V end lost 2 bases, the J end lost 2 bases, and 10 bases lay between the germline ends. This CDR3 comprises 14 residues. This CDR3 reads CASSFRDLQETQYF. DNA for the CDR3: TGCGCCAGCAGCTTCCGGGACTTACAAGAGACCCAGTACTTC.